This T cell receptor (beta chain) was profiled in a study of identical twins. General study points: Out-of-frame alpha sequences shared by twins showed excess low generation probability. While abundant cord blood beta clonotypes carried fewer insertions, memory repertoires showed no such pattern.

Remarks on this clonotype: As yet, its antigen is unknown.

Template switching added a universal primer binding site, and final cDNA carried unique molecular identifiers. TCRdb re-analysed the 5' RACE reads in MiXCR, keeping a single row per CDR3 protein. The sample has some 1,700,000 distinct CDR3 sequences, around 29% seen once. The sequenced sample was cord blood. The TCR originated in a newborn girl in good health.

The CDR3 spells CASSPTVAGLPYEQYF. CDR3 coding DNA: TGTGCCAGCAGCCCTACCGTAGCAGGGTTGCCCTACGAGCAGTACTTC. The V call is TRBV11-2, the J call TRBJ2-7; the D gene is possibly TRBD1 (5 bases). The V gene's germline CDR1 is SGHAT and CDR2 FQNNGV. V was cut by 5 bases and J by 2 bases, with 19 bases left in between. CDR3 length: 16 residues.